Presented here are 22 T cell receptor beta chains from one specimen sequenced in a study of T-cell reconstitution after alpha-beta-depleted transplantation in children. Preparation of the TCRbeta library was carried out with unique molecular identifiers. One entry per CDR3 protein, called by TCRdb with MiXCR from the PCR reads. Found here are 150,000 to 200,000 distinct CDR3 sequences, about 6.8% of them singletons; the top ten hold over 2.5%. Sequenced material: PBMCs from the stem cell graft donor, taken from the stem cell graft. These TCRs come from a human donor who donated a stem cell graft to a child with Wiskott-Aldrich syndrome.

This clonotype was counted at least ten times. V gene TRBV7-9 combines with J gene TRBJ2-2; 9 bases line up with TRBD2. Losses at the gene ends were 7 bases for V and 2 bases for J; bases not matched to a gene: 11. Germline assignment: CDR1 SEHNR and CDR2 FQNEAQ (reference sequence). This CDR3 region has 17 residues. As DNA, the CDR3 is TGTGCCAGCATCGTAAGGAAGCGGGGGGCAAACACCGGGGAGCTGTTTTTT. Translation: CASIVRKRGANTGELFF.

Many counts were recorded for this clonotype. The V call is TRBV27, the J call TRBJ1-4, with D unclear. Trimming left V 5 bases short and J 8 bases short, with 12 bases between. The CDR3 totals 13 residues. The germline gives CDR1 MNHEY, CDR2 SMNVEV (reference sequence). The CDR3 reads CASSLGGEEKLFF. DNA of the CDR3: TGTGCCAGCAGTCTGGGTGGGGAAGAAAAACTGTTTTTT.

This clonotype was found many times. CDR3 coding DNA: TGTGCCAGCAGTTTAGGACTCGGGGGCGGGAACTCCTACGAGCAGTACTTC. It is translated as CASSLGLGGGNSYEQYF. V and J are TRBV12-3 or TRBV12-4 and TRBJ2-7; D may match TRBD1 or TRBD2 (6 bases each). Trimming shortened V by 1 base and J by 0 bases, and 16 bases separated the two germline ends. The CDR3 is 17 residues long.

This clonotype was seen at least ten times. The V gene is TRBV7-2, the J gene TRBJ2-5, with no clear D. Germline V lookup: CDR1 SGHTA, CDR2 FQGNSA. The CDR3 consists of 14 residues. The ends were cut back, 0 bases at V and 1 base at J, with 6 bases in the middle. The CDR3 here is CASSLAWGQETQYF. The CDR3 region has the DNA TGTGCCAGCAGCTTAGCTTGGGGCCAAGAGACCCAGTACTTC.

The table lists this clonotype with a count of one. A single base separates this from a much larger clone, so it may be a read error. This chain uses TRBV20-1 with TRBJ2-2; 7 bases are a match to TRBD2. This CDR3 is 15 amino acids long. Trimming cost V 6 bases and J 1 base; bases outside gene matches: 8. The germline V gene encodes CDR1 DFQATT and CDR2 SNEGSKA (reference sequence). The CDR3 reads CSATLSGGNTGELFF. In DNA form, the CDR3 reads TGCAGTGCGACCCTATCGGGGGGGAACACCGGGGAGCTGTTTTTT.

In DNA, the CDR3 is TGTGCCAGCACCCCCGGCCGGGGATTCGCTGAAGCTTTCTTT. The encoded protein is CASTPGRGFAEAFF. The chain recombines TRBV3-1 with TRBJ1-1; D uncertain. The CDR3 spans 14 residues. Looked up from germline, CDR1 is LGHDT and CDR2 is YNNKEL (reference sequence). V lost 7 bases to trimming and J lost 6 bases, with 18 bases between them.

This clonotype was picked up many times. This chain uses TRBV5-1 with TRBJ2-5; TRBD1 might be the D (5 bases). This CDR3 has 15 amino acids. Trimming shortened V by 4 bases and J by 1 base, and 14 bases separated the two germline ends. Per germline, CDR1 SGHRS and CDR2 YFSETQ. DNA of the CDR3: TGCGCCAGCAGCAGGTTCCAGGGATTCCAAGAGACCCAGTACTTC. Translating it yields CASSRFQGFQETQYF.

V gene TRBV4-1 combines with J gene TRBJ2-3, with D possibly called TRBD1 or TRBD2 (5 bases each). Per the germline V gene, CDR1 is MGHRA and CDR2 is YSYEKL. The length of the CDR3 is 16 residues. Deletions cut 1 base from V and 0 bases from J, with 11 bases between. For the CDR3, the DNA is TGCGCCAGCAGCCAAGGACATGGGGGTAGCACAGATACGCAGTATTTT. Amino acids: CASSQGHGGSTDTQYF.

At least ten counts were recorded for this clonotype. V usage is TRBV10-2 and J usage is TRBJ2-1; 13 bases map to TRBD2. This CDR3 has 14 residues. Per germline, CDR1 WSHSY and CDR2 SAAADI. With V trimmed by 6 bases and J by 9 bases, 5 bases remained unmatched. DNA for the CDR3: TGCGCCAGCAGCGTACTAGCGGGAGGGCTTGAGCAGTTCTTC. Its translation: CASSVLAGGLEQFF.

The sample holds many counts of this clonotype. The chain has TRBV10-3 and TRBJ2-7; no definite D call. Trimming stripped 0 bases from V and 1 base from J, with 7 bases between. This CDR3 is 14 amino acids long. Germline values: CDR1 ENHRY, CDR2 SYGVKD. The CDR3 DNA reads TGTGCCATCAGTGAGTCTGGCTTTTCCTACGAGCAGTACTTC. Protein product: CAISESGFSYEQYF.

This clonotype was counted many times. The chain couples TRBV12-3 or TRBV12-4 to TRBJ2-2; D is unresolved. Trimming cost V 6 bases and J 0 bases, with 14 bases left between them. The CDR3 has 16 amino acids. The CDR3 bases are TGTGCCAGCAGCCTCTACCTGACAACGAACACCGGGGAGCTGTTTTTT. It codes for CASSLYLTTNTGELFF.

This clonotype was recorded many times. The V gene is TRBV5-4, the J gene TRBJ1-2; possibly TRBD1 for D (5 bases). This CDR3 is built from 19 residues. V lost 1 base and J lost 4, with 26 bases in between. CDR1 SGHNT and CDR2 YYREEE come from the germline V gene (reference sequence). The CDR3 nucleotides are TGTGCCAGCAGCTTGAATCAGGGCCCACACACCCCCCTTTCCTATGGCTACACCTTC. Protein sequence: CASSLNQGPHTPLSYGYTF.

This clonotype was recorded many times. The rearrangement uses TRBV15 and TRBJ2-3; D is possibly TRBD1 or TRBD2 (7 bases each). V was clipped by 0 bases and J by 4 bases, with 14 bases between them. CDR1 and CDR2 from the germline V gene are LNHNV and YYDKDF (reference sequence). CDR3 length equals 16 residues. CDR3: CATSRDQGGVSDTQYF. In nucleotides, the CDR3 is TGTGCCACCAGCAGAGATCAGGGGGGGGTGTCAGATACGCAGTATTTT.

This clonotype has just a few counts. The chain has TRBV3-1 and TRBJ2-3; D is possibly TRBD2 (6 bases). This CDR3 contains 14 residues. The V gene lost 3 bases and the J gene lost 7 bases, with 14 bases spanning the gap. Germline V CDR1 and CDR2: LGHDT, YNNKEL (reference sequence). CDR3 protein: CASSQETRRNTQYF. The CDR3 coding sequence is TGTGCCAGCAGCCAGGAGACTAGAAGAAATACGCAGTATTTT.

This clonotype has at least ten counts. The gene calls are TRBV4-3 and TRBJ1-4; maybe TRBD1 (6 bases). Trimming took 0 bases from V and 5 from J, leaving 13 bases between them. CDR3 length equals 16 residues. Looked up from germline, CDR1 is LGHNA and CDR2 is YSLEER. The CDR3 here is CASSQDGSRGNEKLFF. The CDR3 region has the DNA TGCGCCAGCAGCCAAGATGGTTCCAGGGGCAATGAAAAACTGTTTTTT.

This clonotype was seen at least ten times. The chain joins TRBV15 to TRBJ2-1; 11 nucleotides align to TRBD2. V shed 3 bases, J shed 4 bases, and the junction held 5 bases outside the gene matches. In germline, CDR1 is LNHNV, CDR2 YYDKDF (reference sequence). The CDR3 consists of 16 residues. The CDR3 region is CATSSPGTSGYNEQFF. Here the CDR3 DNA reads TGTGCCACCAGCAGCCCCGGGACTAGCGGATACAATGAGCAGTTCTTC.

In its sample, this clonotype was seen many times. The gene calls are TRBV5-1 and TRBJ1-5; TRBD1 matches 8 bases. The germline CDR1 and CDR2 sequences are SGHRS and YFSETQ. The V and J ends lost 4 bases and 4 bases, in that order; junction bases with no gene match: 7. This CDR3 comprises 15 residues. The CDR3 sequence: CASSRGQGGNQPQHF. CDR3 in DNA: TGCGCCAGCAGCCGCGGACAGGGAGGGAATCAGCCCCAGCATTTT. Combining the CDR3 with reference TRBV5-1 and TRBJ1-5 gives the whole variable domain KAGVTQTPRYLIKTRGQQVTLSCSPISGHRSVSWYQQTPGQGLQFLFEYFSETQRNKGNFPGRFSGRQFSNSRSEMNVSTLELGDSALYLCASSRGQGGNQPQHFGDGTRLSIL.

This clonotype was picked up many times. This chain uses TRBV12-3 or TRBV12-4 with TRBJ2-2; a possible D gene is TRBD1 (6 bases). V gave up 7 bases and J gave up 7 bases, with 16 bases separating them. This CDR3 has 14 residues. The chain's CDR3 is CASTVKQGSGELFF. CDR3 coding DNA: TGTGCCAGCACCGTAAAACAGGGTAGCGGGGAGCTGTTTTTT.

This clonotype has more than one count but fewer than ten. The chain joins TRBV5-1 to TRBJ2-7; TRBD2 is a possible D gene (6 bases). Germline lookup yields CDR1 SGHRS and CDR2 YFSETQ. This CDR3 is 14 amino acids long. The V end was cut by 4 bases, the J end by 0 bases, with 11 bases between. CDR3 nucleotide sequence: TGCGCCAGCAGCAAGGACGGGAGCTCCTACGAGCAGTACTTC. It translates to CASSKDGSSYEQYF.

This clonotype has just a few counts. The V call is TRBV4-1, the J call TRBJ2-1; TRBD1 matches 7 bases. Germline loops: CDR1 MGHRA, CDR2 YSYEKL. This CDR3 comprises 15 residues. The V gene end was trimmed by 4 bases and the J gene end by 4 bases; junction bases not matched to a gene: 7. The CDR3 region has the DNA TGCGCCAGCAGCCCAGAACCGGGACAGTACAATGAGCAGTTCTTC. This encodes CASSPEPGQYNEQFF.

At least ten counts were recorded for this clonotype. The genes are TRBV11-2 and TRBJ2-7, with TRBD2 matching over 7 bases. V was clipped by 5 bases and J by 5 bases; unmatched bases: 21. Looked up from germline, CDR1 is SGHAT and CDR2 is FQNNGV. The CDR3 extends over 18 amino acids. As DNA, the CDR3 is TGTGCCAGCAGCCAATGGTCCTGGCGGGCGGGAGACCCCCACGAGCAGTACTTC. Encoded protein: CASSQWSWRAGDPHEQYF.

This clonotype turned up a few times. The chain uses TRBV18 and TRBJ1-2, with 8 positions matching TRBD1. Germline trimming cut 0 bases from V and 2 bases from J; bases unmatched to any gene: 8. The CDR3 contains 17 residues. Per germline, CDR1 KGHSH and CDR2 LQKENI. The CDR3 nucleotides are TGTGCCAGCTCACCACCCGGACAGGGAGGCCCCAACTATGGCTACACCTTC. Encoded protein: CASSPPGQGGPNYGYTF.